These 32 T cell receptor beta chains came from one sample sequenced in a study of T cell repertoires and leukemia-associated antigens. TCRdb redid the calling of the 5' RACE reads with MiXCR, one entry per CDR3 protein. The sample records about 11,000 distinct CDR3 sequences, about 45% being singletons. Antigens of these TCRs are unknown. Sequenced input: CD3+ T cells sorted from blood and cultured. The receptor source for this set is a female donor in good health.

A few counts support this clonotype. The J gene is TRBJ2-1, the V gene TRBV12-3 or TRBV12-4; TRBD1 is a possible D gene (5 bases). The CDR3 covers 12 residues. Trimming removed 7 bases at V and 6 bases at J, with 10 bases between. The DNA for the CDR3 is TGTGCCAGCACCCAGGGTTTCAATGAGCAGTTCTTC. Its translation is CASTQGFNEQFF.

The chain uses TRBV6-2 or TRBV6-3 and TRBJ2-3; TRBD2 aligns across 13 bases. The V segment lost 6 bases and the J segment 5 bases; nucleotides outside the gene matches: 8. Germline assignment: CDR1 MNHEY and CDR2 SVGEGT. This CDR3 region has 16 residues. This chain's CDR3 is CASRATGLAGLDTQYF. DNA of the CDR3: TGTGCCAGCAGGGCTACGGGACTAGCGGGACTAGATACGCAGTATTTT.

As for this clonotype: One junction end does not reproduce the germline sequence, and a read error may be involved. V usage is TRBV12-3 or TRBV12-4 and J usage is TRBJ2-3, with 15 bases that match TRBD2. This CDR3 is 16 amino acids long. Written as DNA, the CDR3 is TGCGCCAGCAGTCGGACTAGCGGGAGGGACACAGATACGCGGTATTTT. Encoded protein: CASSRTSGRDTDTRYF.

This clonotype is medium-sized. The rearrangement joins TRBV5-1 to TRBJ2-7; 7 bases match TRBD1. CDR1 is SGHRS and CDR2 is YFSETQ in the germline V gene. V gave up 3 bases and J gave up 3 bases; unmatched junction bases: 12. The CDR3 is made up of 16 amino acids. The CDR3: CASSWTGTEIDYEQYF. Here the CDR3 DNA reads TGCGCCAGCAGCTGGACCGGGACAGAAATAGACTACGAGCAGTACTTC.

Concerning this clonotype: The junction and the germline gene differ at one end; a read error may be behind it. The chain links TRBV24-1 to TRBJ2-1; tentatively, D is TRBD1 (6 bases). In germline, CDR1 is KGHDR, CDR2 SFDVKD. The CDR3 extends over 15 amino acids. The CDR3 reads CATSDLRTDYNERFF. In nucleotides, the CDR3 is TGTGCCACCAGTGACCTGAGGACAGACTACAATGAGCGGTTCTTC.

This clonotype was observed a handful of times. This chain joins TRBV4-2 and TRBJ1-1; tentatively, D is TRBD1 (5 bases). This CDR3 is built from 15 residues. The germline CDR1 and CDR2 sequences are LGHNA and YNFKEQ. V lost 0 bases and J lost 6, with 14 bases in between. CDR3 DNA: TGTGCCAGCAGCCAAGACTCGGAGGGGTGGGCTGAAGCTTTCTTT. Its translation is CASSQDSEGWAEAFF.

The rearrangement joins TRBV11-2 to TRBJ2-7; the match to TRBD1 covers 12 bases. The CDR3 is made up of 17 amino acids. Germline-derived CDR1 and CDR2 are SGHAT and FQNNGV. V shed 0 bases, J shed 3 bases, and the junction held 6 bases outside the gene matches. CDR3 DNA sequence: TGTGCCAGCAGCTTAGAGGGGACAGGGGGCATTTACTACGAGCAGTACTTC. Its translation is CASSLEGTGGIYYEQYF.

This clonotype was observed many times. This chain joins TRBV18 and TRBJ2-2; D not resolved. CDR1 KGHSH and CDR2 LQKENI come from the germline V gene. V was trimmed by 3 bases and J by 1 base, leaving 6 bases between them. The CDR3 runs 14 residues. CDR3 DNA sequence: TGTGCCAGCTCACCCTCATGGAACACCGGGGAGCTGTTTTTT. This translates into CASSPSWNTGELFF.

The sample holds many counts of this clonotype. The chain carries TRBV13 and TRBJ2-1; D remains ambiguous. V was cut by 3 bases and J by 1 base, with 7 bases left in between. The CDR3 totals 14 residues. The germline V gene encodes CDR1 PRHDT and CDR2 FYEKMQ (reference sequence). CDR3 amino acids: CASSLTGSYNEQFF. The CDR3 DNA is TGTGCCAGCAGCTTGACTGGTTCCTACAATGAGCAGTTCTTC.

This clonotype is medium-sized. In DNA form, the CDR3 reads TGTGCCAGCAGCCAAGGCGGGTACCCCACAGATACGCAGTATTTT. It specifies CASSQGGYPTDTQYF. The chain is built from TRBV3-1 and TRBJ2-3, with D possibly matching TRBD2 (5 bases). V was trimmed by 1 base and J by 2 bases, leaving 10 bases between them. Germline CDR1 reads LGHDT; CDR2 reads YNNKEL (reference sequence). The CDR3 is 15 amino acids.

This clonotype was seen ten or more times. The chain has TRBV5-5 and TRBJ2-2; 8 bases agree with TRBD2. J gave up 0 bases and V 0 bases, and 1 base lay outside the gene matches. Germline CDR1 and CDR2: SGHKS and YYEKEE (reference sequence). This CDR3 is built from 16 residues. The chain's CDR3 is CASSLALAANTGELFF. In DNA form, the CDR3 reads TGTGCCAGCAGCTTGGCACTAGCGGCGAACACCGGGGAGCTGTTTTTT.

This clonotype is deemed medium-sized. The rearrangement links TRBV20-1 to TRBJ2-3; D perhaps matches TRBD1 (5 bases). Germline loops: CDR1 DFQATT, CDR2 SNEGSKA (reference sequence). V gave up 1 base and J gave up 2 bases, with 7 bases separating them. This CDR3 is 13 amino acids long. The CDR3 sequence: CSARGGPTDTQYF. The CDR3 DNA is TGCAGTGCTAGAGGGGGCCCCACAGATACGCAGTATTTT.

With regard to this clonotype: The junction does not match germline at one end; this may be a read error. The J gene is TRBJ2-7, the V gene TRBV11-2, with D possibly being TRBD2 (6 bases). CDR3 length: 14 amino acids. Germline V gene data show CDR1 as SGHAT and CDR2 as FQNNGV. This chain's CDR3 is CASSRASVSYEQYF. The CDR3 nucleotides read TGTGCCAGCAGCCGAGCTAGCGTCTCCTACGAGCAGTACTTT.

CDR3 protein: CASSPWGPGTEAFF. In DNA form, the CDR3 reads TGTGCCAGCAGCCCCTGGGGGCCAGGCACTGAAGCTTTCTTT. This chain uses TRBV6-1 with TRBJ1-1, with a possible D match to TRBD1 (6 bases). Germline lookup yields CDR1 MNHNS and CDR2 SASEGT. The CDR3 is 14 residues long. Trimming stripped 6 bases from V and 4 bases from J, with 15 bases between.

This clonotype is medium-sized in the sample. The rearrangement links TRBV5-6 to TRBJ2-7; D uncertain. Germline V gives CDR1 SGHDT, CDR2 YYEEEE. The CDR3 has 14 residues. Trimming shortened V by 0 bases and J by 2 bases, and 9 bases separated the two germline ends. The CDR3 bases are TGTGCCAGCAGCTTGGGGCACTTGGCCTACGAGCAGTACTTC. Translated: CASSLGHLAYEQYF.

By share of the sample, this clonotype is medium-sized (0.01 to 0.1%). The V call is TRBV7-2, the J call TRBJ2-3, with TRBD2 matching 8 bases. This CDR3 has 18 residues. The germline gives CDR1 SGHTA, CDR2 FQGNSA. The junction had 17 bases not matched to a gene; V was cut back by 3 bases and J by 6 bases. CDR3 amino acids: CASSLVLGLVAGRDTQYF. The CDR3 DNA is TGTGCCAGCAGCTTGGTTCTAGGACTCGTAGCGGGGCGGGATACGCAGTATTTT.

This clonotype has a count of ten or more. The CDR3 DNA reads as TGTGCCAGCAGTGTAAGGGGAAAGACCGGGGAGCTGTTTTTT. This sequence encodes CASSVRGKTGELFF. The J gene is TRBJ2-2, the V gene TRBV2, with TRBD1 as a possible D gene (5 bases). Germline V lookup: CDR1 SNHLY, CDR2 FYNNEI. The CDR3 extends over 14 amino acids. The ends were cut back, 4 bases at V and 5 bases at J, with 11 bases in the middle.

This chain joins TRBV20-1 and TRBJ2-3, with 7 bases lining up with TRBD2. Germline CDR1 is DFQATT and CDR2 is SNEGSKA (reference sequence). After removal of 4 bases from V and 5 bases from J, the junction contained 9 bases not matched to a gene. This CDR3 comprises 14 residues. CDR3 residues: CSAIWRGRGDTQYF. In DNA form, the CDR3 reads TGCAGTGCTATTTGGCGCGGGAGAGGAGATACGCAGTATTTT.

The J gene is TRBJ1-1, the V gene TRBV3-1; D perhaps matches TRBD1 (6 bases). This CDR3 contains 18 residues. The ends were cut back, 5 bases at V and 0 bases at J, with 22 bases in the middle. Germline CDR1 reads LGHDT; CDR2 reads YNNKEL (reference sequence). The CDR3 DNA reads as TGTGCCAGCAGCTACTGGACGGGGGGCACCGGCATGAACACTGAAGCTTTCTTT. Its translation: CASSYWTGGTGMNTEAFF.

This rearrangement joins TRBV4-2 to TRBJ2-7; TRBD2 agrees at 9 bases. V was clipped by 0 bases and J by 0 bases; unmatched bases: 9. The CDR3 loop spans 18 amino acids. CDR1 and CDR2 (germline): LGHNA, YNFKEQ. Written as DNA, the CDR3 is TGTGCCAGCAGCCAAGAATTGTCTAGCGGGGCAACCTCCTACGAGCAGTACTTC. It is translated as CASSQELSSGATSYEQYF.

The chain is built from TRBV7-2 and TRBJ2-7, with D possibly TRBD2 on 6 matching bases. The germline V gene encodes CDR1 SGHTA and CDR2 FQGNSA. V was cut by 1 base and J by 6 bases, with 10 bases left in between. The CDR3 extends over 13 amino acids. CDR3 sequence (DNA): TGTGCCAGCAGCTTAGACGCGGGGCTCGAGCAGTACTTC. This encodes CASSLDAGLEQYF. Based on the CDR3 plus reference TRBV7-2 and TRBJ2-7, the full variable domain is GAGVSQSPSNKVTEKGKDVELRCDPISGHTALYWYRQSLGQGLEFLIYFQGNSAPDKSGLPSDRFSAERTGGSVSTLTIQRTQQEDSAVYLCASSLDAGLEQYFGPGTRLTVT.

This clonotype is labeled medium-sized. This chain links TRBV20-1 with TRBJ1-3; no definite D call. The CDR3 loop spans 12 amino acids. CDR1 and CDR2 from the germline V gene are DFQATT and SNEGSKA (reference sequence). The V end lost 1 base, the J end lost 2 bases, and 3 bases lay between the germline ends. As DNA, the CDR3 is TGCAGTGCTAGAGTGCCTGGAAACACCATATATTTT. It encodes CSARVPGNTIYF.

This clonotype was seen more than once but under ten times. The chain has TRBV15 and TRBJ2-7; perhaps TRBD1 as D (5 bases). The CDR3 runs to 13 residues. Germline CDR1 reads LNHNV; CDR2 reads YYDKDF (reference sequence). V shed 4 bases and J shed 6 bases, with 13 bases lying between them. CDR3 sequence: CATSNGHSLEQYF. CDR3 nucleotides: TGTGCCACCAGCAACGGACACTCGCTCGAGCAGTACTTC. Full variable domain (outside the CDR3, taken from reference TRBV15 and TRBJ2-7): DAMVIQNPRYQVTQFGKPVTLSCSQTLNHNVMYWYQQKSSQAPKLLFHYYDKDFNNEADTPDNFQSRRPNTSFCFLDIRSPGLGDTAMYLCATSNGHSLEQYFGPGTRLTVT.

This clonotype was seen at least ten times. In nucleotides, the CDR3 is TGTGCCAGCAGCCGATCGGATCCAGATACGCAGTATTTT. This gives the protein CASSRSDPDTQYF. The rearrangement uses TRBV7-3 and TRBJ2-3, with D unresolved. The CDR3 extends over 13 amino acids. Germline V gene data show CDR1 as SGHTA and CDR2 as FQGTGA. Between the trimmed V and J ends, which lost 5 bases and 4 bases, there was a span of 10 bases.

V gene TRBV5-1 combines with J gene TRBJ2-5; TRBD1 aligns across 8 bases. Looked up from germline, CDR1 is SGHRS and CDR2 is YFSETQ. This CDR3 is built from 15 residues. The junction had 10 bases not matched to a gene; V was cut back by 4 bases and J by 5 bases. The CDR3 nucleotides read TGCGCCAGCAGCGGAGAACAGGGGGGCAAGGAGACCCAGTACTTC. It is translated as CASSGEQGGKETQYF.

At least ten counts were recorded for this clonotype. This chain links TRBV30 with TRBJ2-1; D is unresolved. Germline CDR1 GTSNPN, CDR2 SVGIG (reference sequence). This CDR3 is 14 amino acids long. The germline V and J ends were trimmed by 3 bases and 7 bases, with 16 bases remaining between them. CDR3 in DNA: TGTGCCTGGAGCACCTTACGCCCCGGGAATGAGCAGTTCTTC. It translates to CAWSTLRPGNEQFF.

This clonotype occurred many times. V and J are TRBV12-3 or TRBV12-4 and TRBJ2-7; 8 bases are shared with TRBD1. The trim removed 6 bases at V and 2 bases at J, leaving 3 bases unmatched. This CDR3 region has 13 residues. For the CDR3, the DNA is TGTGCCAGCAGCGGGACAGGAGCCTACGAGCAGTACTTC. It encodes CASSGTGAYEQYF.

In its sample, this clonotype ranks as medium-sized (0.01 to 0.1%). V gene TRBV20-1 combines with J gene TRBJ1-6; 10 bases are shared with TRBD1. The length of the CDR3 is 17 residues. The germline V gene has CDR1 DFQATT and CDR2 SNEGSKA (reference sequence). The ends lost 0 bases at V and 8 bases at J; junction bases unmatched: 10. The CDR3: CSARETPGQGSDSPLHF. The CDR3 DNA sequence: TGCAGTGCTAGAGAAACACCGGGACAGGGGTCGGATTCACCCCTCCACTTT.

This clonotype was detected many times. The chain combines TRBV5-1 with TRBJ1-1, with unresolved D. The CDR3 is made up of 13 amino acids. V lost 2 bases and J lost 1, with 6 bases in between. Germline CDR1 is SGHRS and CDR2 is YFSETQ. CDR3 protein: CASSLRQNTEAFF. The DNA of the CDR3 is TGCGCCAGCAGCTTAAGACAGAACACTGAAGCTTTCTTT.

The chain links TRBV20-1 to TRBJ1-6, with 7 positions matching TRBD1. The CDR3 is 16 amino acids. V was clipped by 8 bases and J by 4 bases; unmatched bases: 14. Germline loops: CDR1 DFQATT, CDR2 SNEGSKA (reference sequence). The CDR3 nucleotides are TGCAGTTCGATGACAGGGAGGTTGAAGTATAATTCACCCCTCCACTTT. Amino acids: CSSMTGRLKYNSPLHF.

By share, this clonotype counts as medium-sized (0.01 to 0.1%). CDR3 region: CASSPGQGNSPLHF. Here the CDR3 DNA reads TGTGCCAGCTCACCCGGACAGGGGAATTCACCCCTCCACTTT. The chain combines TRBV18 with TRBJ1-6; 9 bases are a match to TRBD1. The CDR3 contains 14 residues. Germline CDR1 and CDR2: KGHSH and LQKENI. Losses at the gene ends were 3 bases for V and 7 bases for J; bases not matched to a gene: 1.

The V gene is TRBV7-2, the J gene TRBJ2-5; D gene ambiguous. This CDR3 spans 10 amino acids. The germline V and J ends were trimmed by 8 bases and 1 base, with 2 bases remaining between them. Germline V gene sequence: CDR1 SGHTA, CDR2 FQGNSA. CDR3 in DNA: TGTGCCAGCGGCCAAGAGACCCAGTACTTC. This gives the protein CASGQETQYF.